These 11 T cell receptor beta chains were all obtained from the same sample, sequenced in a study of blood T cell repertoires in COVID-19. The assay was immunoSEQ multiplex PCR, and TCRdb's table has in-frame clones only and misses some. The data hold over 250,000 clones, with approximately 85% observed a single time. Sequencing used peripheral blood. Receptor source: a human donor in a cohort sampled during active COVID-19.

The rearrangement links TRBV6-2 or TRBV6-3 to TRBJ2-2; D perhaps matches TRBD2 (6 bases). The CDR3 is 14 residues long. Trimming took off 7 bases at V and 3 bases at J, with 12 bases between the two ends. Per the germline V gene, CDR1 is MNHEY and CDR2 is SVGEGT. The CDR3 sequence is CASTPGLYTGELFF. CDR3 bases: TGTGCCAGCACCCCGGGACTTTACACCGGGGAGCTGTTTTTT.

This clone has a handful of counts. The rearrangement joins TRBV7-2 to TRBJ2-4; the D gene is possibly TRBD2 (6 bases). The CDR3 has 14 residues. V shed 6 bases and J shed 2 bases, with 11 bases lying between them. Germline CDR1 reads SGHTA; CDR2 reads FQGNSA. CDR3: CASRGGGTKNIQYF. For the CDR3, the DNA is TGTGCCAGCAGGGGAGGTGGGACCAAAAACATTCAGTACTTC. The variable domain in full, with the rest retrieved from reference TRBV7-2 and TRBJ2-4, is GAGVSQSPSNKVTEKGKDVELRCDPISGHTALYWYRQSLGQGLEFLIYFQGNSAPDKSGLPSDRFSAERTGGSVSTLTIQRTQQEDSAVYLCASRGGGTKNIQYFGAGTRLSVL.

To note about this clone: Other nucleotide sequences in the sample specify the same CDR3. This CDR3 reads CASSQGGGTDTQYF. The CDR3 coding sequence is TGTGCCAGCAGCCAAGGCGGTGGCACAGATACGCAGTATTTT. V is TRBV3-1 (or the pseudogene TRBV3-2) and J is TRBJ2-3, with D unclear. The germline V and J ends were trimmed by 1 base and 1 base, with 6 bases remaining between them. Germline CDR1 LGHDT, CDR2 YNNKEL (reference sequence). The CDR3 contains 14 residues.

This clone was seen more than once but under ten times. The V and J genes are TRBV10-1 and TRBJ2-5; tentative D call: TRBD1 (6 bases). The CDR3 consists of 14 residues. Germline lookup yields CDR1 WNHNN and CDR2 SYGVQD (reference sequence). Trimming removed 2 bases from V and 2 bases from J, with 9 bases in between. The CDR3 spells CASSEARGQETQYF. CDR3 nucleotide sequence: TGCGCCAGCAGTGAGGCTAGGGGGCAAGAGACCCAGTACTTC.

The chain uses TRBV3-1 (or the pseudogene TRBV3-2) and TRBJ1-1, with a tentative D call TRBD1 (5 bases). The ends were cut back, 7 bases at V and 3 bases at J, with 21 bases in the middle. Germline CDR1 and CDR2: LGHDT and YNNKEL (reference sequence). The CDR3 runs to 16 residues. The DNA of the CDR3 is TGTGCCAGCACCCCCGGGAGGGGCAGGTTGGACACTGAAGCTTTCTTT. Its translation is CASTPGRGRLDTEAFF.

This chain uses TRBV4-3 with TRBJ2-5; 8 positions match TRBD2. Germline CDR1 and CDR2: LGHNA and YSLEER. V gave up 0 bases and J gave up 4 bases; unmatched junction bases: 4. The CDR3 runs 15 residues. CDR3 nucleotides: TGCGCCAGCAGCCAAGAGTCCGCGGGAGGAGAGACCCAGTACTTC. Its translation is CASSQESAGGETQYF.

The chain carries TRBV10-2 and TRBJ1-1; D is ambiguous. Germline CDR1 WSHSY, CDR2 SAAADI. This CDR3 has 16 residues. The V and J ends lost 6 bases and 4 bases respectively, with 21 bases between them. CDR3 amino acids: CASSDLARSGSTEAFF. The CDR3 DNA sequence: TGCGCCAGCAGCGATTTAGCCCGCTCGGGGTCCACTGAAGCTTTCTTT.

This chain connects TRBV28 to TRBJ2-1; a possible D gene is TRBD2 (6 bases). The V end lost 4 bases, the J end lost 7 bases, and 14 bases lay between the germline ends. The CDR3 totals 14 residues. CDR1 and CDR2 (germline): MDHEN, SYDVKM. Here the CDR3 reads CASSSEGIRNEQFF. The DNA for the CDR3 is TGTGCCAGCAGTTCGGAGGGAATTAGGAATGAGCAGTTCTTC.

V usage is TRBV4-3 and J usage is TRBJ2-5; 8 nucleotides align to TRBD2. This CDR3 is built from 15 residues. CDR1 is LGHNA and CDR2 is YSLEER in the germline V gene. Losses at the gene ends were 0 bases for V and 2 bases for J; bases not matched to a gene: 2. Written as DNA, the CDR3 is TGCGCCAGCAGCCAAGAGAGCGGGAGACAAGAGACCCAGTACTTC. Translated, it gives CASSQESGRQETQYF.

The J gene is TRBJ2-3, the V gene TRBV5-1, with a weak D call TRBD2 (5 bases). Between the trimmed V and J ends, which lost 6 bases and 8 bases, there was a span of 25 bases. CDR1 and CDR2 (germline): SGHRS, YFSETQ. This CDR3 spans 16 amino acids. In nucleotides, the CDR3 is TGCGCCAGCAAGGTTACAACCAGCGGCTCATCGGCTACGCAGTATTTT. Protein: CASKVTTSGSSATQYF.

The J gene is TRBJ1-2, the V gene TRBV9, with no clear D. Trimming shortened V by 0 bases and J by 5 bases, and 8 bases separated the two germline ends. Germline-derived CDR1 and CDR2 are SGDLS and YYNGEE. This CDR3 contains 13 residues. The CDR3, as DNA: TGTGCCAGCAGCGTAGAGTCGGGATATGGCTACACCTTC. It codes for CASSVESGYGYTF.